Following are 24 T cell receptor beta chains from one sample sequenced in a study of immune cell composition in non-small cell lung cancer. Method: immunoSEQ multiplex PCR; TCRdb's copy keeps in-frame clones and lacks some. The sample lists more than 4,000 clones, roughly four fifths seen once, with over 9.5% in the top ten. Sample: lung tumor tissue. The receptors were gathered from a human donor with non-small cell lung cancer.

V gene TRBV28 combines with J gene TRBJ1-1, with unresolved D. Germline values: CDR1 MDHEN, CDR2 SYDVKM. Trimming removed 11 bases at V and 0 bases at J, with 10 bases between. The CDR3 consists of 12 residues. As DNA, the CDR3 is TGTGCCGTACAGCCTATGAACACTGAAGCTTTCTTT. Its translation is CAVQPMNTEAFF. Based on the CDR3 plus reference TRBV28 and TRBJ1-1, the full variable domain is DVKVTQSSRYLVKRTGEKVFLECVQDMDHENMFWYRQDPGLGLRLIYFSYDVKMKEKGDIPEGYSVSREKKERFSLILESASTNQTSMYLCAVQPMNTEAFFGQGTRLTVV.

The chain joins TRBV9 to TRBJ2-5; 7 nucleotides line up with TRBD1. Germline V gene lookup returns CDR1 SGDLS and CDR2 YYNGEE. The V gene end was trimmed by 4 bases and the J gene end by 5 bases; junction bases not matched to a gene: 11. The CDR3 loop spans 15 amino acids. The chain's CDR3 is CASSLQGTAGETQYF. The DNA for the CDR3 is TGTGCCAGCAGCCTACAGGGGACAGCCGGGGAGACCCAGTACTTC.

This chain uses TRBV7-3 with TRBJ2-5; D possibly corresponds to TRBD1 (6 bases). Trimming left V 4 bases short and J 5 bases short, with 17 bases between. There are 15 residues in the CDR3. Germline V gene sequence: CDR1 SGHTA, CDR2 FQGTGA. The CDR3 DNA follows: TGTGCCAGCAGCTCGCAACCGGGACAATATGAGACCCAGTACTTC. Translating gives CASSSQPGQYETQYF.

The V call is TRBV5-1, the J call TRBJ2-1; D is unclear. V dropped 4 bases and J dropped 9 bases, with 14 bases sitting between them. The CDR3 has 13 residues. The germline gives CDR1 SGHRS, CDR2 YFSETQ. DNA of the CDR3: TGCGCCAGCAGCGTAGACGATAGGTCTGAGCAGTTCTTC. Amino acid sequence: CASSVDDRSEQFF. Supplemented by reference TRBV5-1 and TRBJ2-1, the full variable domain reads KAGVTQTPRYLIKTRGQQVTLSCSPISGHRSVSWYQQTPGQGLQFLFEYFSETQRNKGNFPGRFSGRQFSNSRSEMNVSTLELGDSALYLCASSVDDRSEQFFGPGTRLTVL.

This clone was observed once. The V gene is TRBV11-2, the J gene TRBJ2-7; a weak D match, TRBD2 (5 bases). This CDR3 is 16 amino acids long. Deletions cut 1 base from V and 3 bases from J, with 16 bases between. The germline V gene has CDR1 SGHAT and CDR2 FQNNGV. CDR3 region: CASSLVSGGTHYEQYF. The CDR3 bases are TGTGCCAGCAGCTTAGTGTCCGGAGGAACGCACTACGAGCAGTACTTC.

The chain combines TRBV6-1 with TRBJ1-5; D remains ambiguous. Germline CDR1 and CDR2: MNHNS and SASEGT. Trimming took off 5 bases at V and 8 bases at J, with 10 bases between the two ends. There are 12 residues in the CDR3. CDR3 DNA sequence: TGTGCCAGCAGTCCATGGGGTGAGCCCCAGCATTTT. Its protein is CASSPWGEPQHF.

The chain has TRBV5-1 and TRBJ1-1; D may be TRBD1 (6 bases). V was clipped by 4 bases and J by 4 bases, with 17 bases between them. Looked up from germline, CDR1 is SGHRS and CDR2 is YFSETQ. The CDR3 is 15 residues long. The CDR3 is CASSQGGLSTTEAFF. As DNA, the CDR3 is TGCGCCAGCAGCCAAGGGGGGTTAAGTACCACTGAAGCTTTCTTT.

V usage is TRBV7-2 and J usage is TRBJ2-7, with no clear D. Looked up from germline, CDR1 is SGHTA and CDR2 is FQGNSA. CDR3 size: 13 residues. V was clipped by 3 bases and J by 3 bases, with 9 bases between them. The DNA for the CDR3 is TGTGCCAGCAGCTTTTCCCCCTACTACGAGCAGTACTTC. Translated: CASSFSPYYEQYF.

The chain combines TRBV9 with TRBJ1-2; D gene ambiguous. The germline V gene encodes CDR1 SGDLS and CDR2 YYNGEE. The CDR3 covers 14 residues. Deletions cut 3 bases from V and 2 bases from J, with 11 bases between. This CDR3 is CASSANIYNYGYTF. CDR3 nucleotides: TGTGCCAGCAGCGCCAACATATACAACTATGGCTACACCTTC.

This chain joins TRBV27 and TRBJ2-3; D perhaps matches TRBD1 (5 bases). The germline CDR1 and CDR2 sequences are MNHEY and SMNVEV (reference sequence). V was cut by 6 bases and J by 4 bases, with 14 bases left in between. This CDR3 comprises 14 residues. CDR3 bases: TGTGCCAGCAGCCGGACACCAGATGCAGATACGCAGTATTTT. It encodes CASSRTPDADTQYF.

The rearrangement joins TRBV9 to TRBJ2-5; D is ambiguous. The CDR3 extends over 13 amino acids. Germline V gives CDR1 SGDLS, CDR2 YYNGEE. V was shortened by 0 bases and J by 1 base, with 4 bases between the two germline ends. As DNA, the CDR3 is TGTGCCAGCAGCGTAGCCCCCCAAGAGACCCAGTACTTC. This codes for CASSVAPQETQYF.

The J gene is TRBJ2-3, the V gene TRBV20-1, with D unresolved. Germline CDR1 is DFQATT and CDR2 is SNEGSKA (reference sequence). CDR3 length: 10 residues. The V and J ends lost 6 bases and 6 bases respectively, with 7 bases between them. The CDR3 nucleotides are TGCAGTGCACACCCGGATACGCAGTATTTT. It encodes CSAHPDTQYF.

The chain recombines TRBV19 with TRBJ2-6; D uncertain. Germline assignment: CDR1 LNHDA and CDR2 SQIVND (reference sequence). Trimming removed 8 bases from V and 1 base from J, with 6 bases in between. The CDR3 runs 13 residues. The CDR3 sequence is CASGRSGANVLTF. As DNA, the CDR3 is TGTGCCAGTGGACGTTCTGGGGCCAACGTCCTGACTTTC.

V gene TRBV7-3 combines with J gene TRBJ2-7; tentatively, D is TRBD1 (7 bases). The germline CDR1 and CDR2 sequences are SGHTA and FQGTGA. V was trimmed by 1 base and J by 4 bases, leaving 23 bases between them. The CDR3 has 18 residues. The CDR3 DNA reads TGTGCCAGCAGCTTAAGTGGAAACAGGGGTTCGGGGGTATACGAGCAGTACTTC. This translates into CASSLSGNRGSGVYEQYF. Looking up the rest from reference TRBV7-3 and TRBJ2-7 gives the full variable domain: GAGVSQTPSNKVTEKGKYVELRCDPISGHTALYWYRQSLGQGPEFLIYFQGTGAADDSGLPNDRFFAVRPEGSVSTLKIQRTERGDSAVYLCASSLSGNRGSGVYEQYFGPGTRLTVT.

J is TRBJ2-2 and V is TRBV4-1; D call uncertain. Germline values: CDR1 MGHRA, CDR2 YSYEKL. The CDR3 is 13 residues long. V lost 3 bases and J lost 6, with 8 bases in between. CDR3 in DNA: TGCGCCAGCAGCCAGAGACGGGCCGGGGAGCTGTTTTTT. It encodes CASSQRRAGELFF.

The chain links TRBV10-1 to TRBJ2-1; D unresolved. CDR3 length: 11 residues. From germline, CDR1 is WNHNN and CDR2 SYGVQD (reference sequence). The V and J ends lost 9 bases and 2 bases respectively, with 5 bases between them. The CDR3 region has the DNA TGCGCCAGGAGCACCTACAATGAGCAGTTCTTC. Amino acid sequence: CARSTYNEQFF.

CDR3 amino acids: CASSEFMGVGGYTF. CDR3 nucleotide sequence: TGTGCCAGCAGTGAATTTATGGGAGTGGGCGGCTACACCTTC. The chain employs TRBV2 and TRBJ1-2; D unresolved. Trimming stripped 2 bases from V and 8 bases from J, with 15 bases between. The CDR3 length is 14 residues. CDR1 and CDR2 from the germline V gene are SNHLY and FYNNEI.

This clone was observed a handful of times. The genes are TRBV7-3 and TRBJ2-7; tentative D call: TRBD2 (6 bases). The CDR3 extends over 15 amino acids. Germline V gene data show CDR1 as SGHTA and CDR2 as FQGTGA. The V gene lost 5 bases and the J gene lost 2 bases, with 16 bases spanning the gap. The CDR3 here is CASSVQSGLAYEQYF. CDR3 nucleotide sequence: TGTGCCAGCAGCGTCCAAAGCGGGTTAGCCTACGAGCAGTACTTC.

This clone was found a few times. This chain connects TRBV5-5 to TRBJ1-6, with D unresolved. From germline, CDR1 is SGHKS and CDR2 YYEKEE (reference sequence). Trimming took 6 bases from V and 5 from J, leaving 18 bases between them. The CDR3 covers 16 residues. CDR3 loop: CASTHSVGFHNSPLHF. The DNA for the CDR3 is TGTGCCAGCACCCATTCCGTGGGGTTCCATAATTCACCCCTCCACTTT.

This sequence joins TRBV6-1 and TRBJ1-1, with D uncertain. The CDR3 totals 15 residues. CDR1 is MNHNS, CDR2 SASEGT, per germline. V was trimmed by 1 base and J by 1 base, leaving 10 bases between them. The CDR3 here is CASSEVRLKNTEAFF. The CDR3, as DNA: TGTGCCAGCAGTGAAGTCAGGCTAAAGAACACTGAAGCTTTCTTT.

The V and J genes are TRBV4-2 and TRBJ2-5, with D possibly matching TRBD2 (5 bases). CDR1 is LGHNA and CDR2 is YNFKEQ in the germline V gene. The CDR3 has 12 amino acids. Deletions cut 4 bases from V and 5 bases from J, with 8 bases between. The CDR3 protein is CASSPPGETQYF. CDR3 nucleotide sequence: TGTGCCAGCAGCCCGCCGGGGGAGACCCAGTACTTC.

V and J are TRBV7-2 and TRBJ2-3; TRBD2 might be the D (5 bases). CDR1 SGHTA and CDR2 FQGNSA come from the germline V gene. Trimming left V 0 bases short and J 3 bases short, with 13 bases between. The CDR3 is made up of 16 amino acids. The CDR3 protein is CASSLAEGIGTDTQYF. For the CDR3, the DNA is TGTGCCAGCAGCTTAGCCGAGGGTATCGGGACAGATACGCAGTATTTT.

DNA of the CDR3: TGTGCCAGCAGTCCAAGGGGCACGCGCAATCAGCCCCAGCATTTT. Translating it yields CASSPRGTRNQPQHF. This sequence joins TRBV7-2 and TRBJ1-5, with TRBD1 as a possible D gene (5 bases). CDR3 length: 15 residues. The V and J ends lost 6 bases and 2 bases respectively, with 14 bases between them. Germline V gene data show CDR1 as SGHTA and CDR2 as FQGNSA.

The chain uses TRBV5-6 and TRBJ2-7; no reliable D call. Germline V gene sequence: CDR1 SGHDT, CDR2 YYEEEE. The V end was cut by 0 bases, the J end by 5 bases, with 18 bases between. This CDR3 has 16 amino acids. The CDR3: CASSLALRPTTDEQYF. The CDR3 DNA follows: TGTGCCAGCAGCTTGGCCCTAAGGCCCACTACGGACGAGCAGTACTTC.